This T cell receptor (beta chain) appears in the sequencing data of a study of blood T cells in healthy people across ages (dated by TCRdb to between 2014 and 2016). With regard to the full study: In model experiments, template switching captured roughly one uniquely barcoded TCR beta cDNA molecule for every two T cells. Two additional independent replicas of 1 million unique cDNA reads from the same blood draw were analyzed for two donors (one aged 18 to 30 and one aged 80 or older). The study measured age-related changes in TCR beta repertoire diversity using deep sequencing normalized with unique cDNA molecular identifiers. Donors of different ages were randomly distributed across sequencing lanes to avoid experimental bias. Four age groups were formed from the donors: young (average roughly 15 years), middle-aged (approximately 39), aged (62) and long-lived (approximately 80). The paper's findings and limits, for the study overall: The CMV infection status of donors was not known, potentially confounding age-related changes in expanded clonotypes. As age increased, observed TCR beta diversity per million T cells dropped in a roughly linear way, and a significant reduction was already evident by age 40. Compared with the aged group, more naive CD4+ T cells, fewer expanded clones and increased TCR diversity were shown by the long-lived group, suggesting age selection. Bulk unsorted PBMC profiling prevented conclusive comparison of naive and antigen-experienced compartments. Observed TCR beta diversity correlated strongly with the percentage of naive T cells measured by flow cytometry. Estimates of total diversity from one million sequenced T cells were regarded as lower bounds and underestimates.

The donors were roughly 40 Caucasian individuals from Russia, aged roughly 6 to 90 years, who were systemically healthy. Each donor gave 8.5 to 10 milliliters of peripheral blood, collected into EDTA-treated Vacutainer tubes. Ficoll-Paque density-gradient centrifugation was used to isolate PBMCs, with at least 7 million per sample. Total RNA, at least 5.5 micrograms per sample, was extracted from PBMCs with Trizol reagent. For every donor, an aliquot of PBMCs went through flow cytometry to measure the percentages of naive CD45RAhigh/CD27high T cells. Libraries were built with 5' RACE. Sequenced using an Illumina HiSeq 2500. A second PCR of roughly 7 to 12 cycles was run with a J-beta primer mix and a sample-barcoded 5' primer. Each TCR beta cDNA molecule received a unique molecular identifier from a template-switch 5' adaptor carrying 12 random nucleotides. Each sample yielded at least 3 million CDR3-containing paired-end reads. First-strand cDNA synthesis was performed from all RNA using the Mint cDNA synthesis kit, with priming by a TRBC-specific oligonucleotide. Following uracil-DNA glycosylase treatment, a first 18-cycle PCR with universal primers M1SS and BC2_uni_R was performed on all cDNA. On the study's bioinformatics: For normalization, 1 million high-quality reads, each with a distinct molecular identifier, were randomly selected from each sample. Instead of being binned into consensus sequences, reads that shared molecular identifiers were thrown out. CDR3 identification, clonotype clustering and error correction used MiTCR with a Q25 quality threshold and the strictest error-elimination algorithm. Lower-bound total TCR beta diversity was estimated with a nonparametric unseen species model using Euler transformation. TCRdb trimmed public reads at Q25 via fastp, called clones via MiXCR and kept in-frame beta chains. Rows with a matching CDR3 protein are joined into one entry that keeps the most common DNA and genes. The V and J calls come from TCRdb's annotation, not from the publication. This sample is represented by nearly 800,000 distinct CDR3 sequences; more than 50% of them were singletons. The ten top clones hold approximately 24% of the sample.

Of note for this clonotype: The antigen it binds to is not known. No base quality values were provided; no much bigger clone lies one nucleotide off.

Taken from the germline V gene, the CDR1 and CDR2 loops are SGHVS and FNYEAQ. Here V drops 5 bases and J drops 5 bases, and the junction holds 10 bases not matched to any gene. The CDR3 covers 18 residues, taking in both the cysteine and the phenylalanine. Only the CDR3 DNA is retained, 54 bases long and in frame from the first base. Sequencing input: blood. The rearrangement joined TRBV7-6 to TRBJ2-1, and TRBD2 aligns with 15 junction nucleotides. The clonotype originates from a man between 40 and 49 years old in good health. The DNA reads TGTGCCAGCAGCACCCGGACTAGCGGGAGGGCCCAAGACAATGAGCAGTTCTTC. The encoded protein is CASSTRTSGRAQDNEQFF. When the CDR3 is completed using the reference TRBV7-6 and TRBJ2-1 genes on either side, the full variable domain is GAGVSQSPRYKVTKRGQDVALRCDPISGHVSLYWYRQALGQGPEFLTYFNYEAQQDKSGLPNDRFSAERPEGSISTLTIQRTEQRDSAMYRCASSTRTSGRAQDNEQFFGPGTRLTVL.